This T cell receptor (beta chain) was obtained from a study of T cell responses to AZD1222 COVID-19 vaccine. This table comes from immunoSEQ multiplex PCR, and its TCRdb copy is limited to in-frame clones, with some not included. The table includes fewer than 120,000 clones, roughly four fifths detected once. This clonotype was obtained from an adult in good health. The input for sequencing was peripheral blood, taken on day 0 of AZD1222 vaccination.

The CDR3 DNA reads TGTGCCAGCACTCCGACAGGGCTTGGAAACACTGAAGCTTTCTTT. Amino acid sequence: CASTPTGLGNTEAFF. The gene calls are TRBV21-1 and TRBJ1-1; the table's D gene call, TRBD1, was not cross checked with the DNA. TRBV21-1 is assigned pseudogene status. The CDR3 is made up of 15 amino acids.